The clone carrying this T cell receptor (beta chain) showed up just a few times. No antigen is known for it. After removal of 3 bases from V and 10 bases from J, the junction contained 5 bases not matched to a gene. The CDR3 runs 14 residues. Germline CDR1 is SGHRS and CDR2 is YFSETQ. Constant-segment-primed 5'RACE gave TCR alpha and TCR beta cDNA libraries with sample barcodes and UMIs. In TCRdb, the 5' RACE reads were re-called with MiXCR into one record per CDR3 protein. The data hold about 400,000 distinct CDR3 sequences, with around a quarter observed a single time. This sample is drawn from a study of T-cell memory formation after mild COVID-19. Study results and limitations: Clones shrinking from day 15 to 85 showed even CD4/CD8 mixes; later expanders tilted CD4+.

What was sequenced was PBMCs or a T cell subset sorted from them (not recorded which). The chain has TRBV5-1 and TRBJ1-6; 9 bases map to TRBD1. The source is an adult woman who had mild COVID-19 (a few samples of this study predate the infection). Cell type and time point are not known. The CDR3: CASSWGQGGSPLHF. CDR3 bases: TGCGCCAGCAGCTGGGGACAGGGAGGCTCACCCCTCCACTTT.